These 20 T cell receptor beta chains share one sample of origin, sequenced in a study of patients and donors after allogeneic stem cell transplantation. A single record per CDR3 protein comes from TCRdb applying MiXCR to the RT-PCR reads. This sample carries over 25,000 distinct CDR3 sequences, 37% of them seen once, and the ten largest clones take more than 65%. The specimen was blood, either unsorted or a sorted T cell fraction (not recorded which). These receptors all stem from a human donor who was either an allogeneic HSCT recipient or a stem cell or donor lymphocyte infusion donor (not recorded which). It is not recorded whose cells these are; they may come from a transplant donor.

This chain joins TRBV5-6 and TRBJ1-1; D possibly corresponds to TRBD1 (5 bases). CDR3 length equals 18 residues. Trimming cost V 5 bases and J 1 base, with 24 bases left between them. Germline-derived CDR1 and CDR2 are SGHDT and YYEEEE. CDR3 region: CASSTRSGETEKNTEAFF. DNA of the CDR3: TGTGCCAGCAGTACTAGGTCCGGGGAGACAGAGAAGAACACTGAAGCTTTCTTT.

V and J are TRBV19 and TRBJ2-5; D not resolved. Trimming removed 3 bases from V and 0 bases from J, with 5 bases in between. Germline assignment: CDR1 LNHDA and CDR2 SQIVND (reference sequence). The CDR3 loop spans 13 amino acids. CDR3 DNA: TGTGCCAGTAGTATTCTACACCAAGAGACCCAGTACTTC. Translation gives CASSILHQETQYF.

V and J are TRBV24-1 and TRBJ2-2, with a weak D call TRBD1 (5 bases). Trimming removed 6 bases at V and 2 bases at J, with 9 bases between. Germline V lookup: CDR1 KGHDR, CDR2 SFDVKD. This CDR3 region has 14 residues. The CDR3 is CATSPQGNTGELFF. The CDR3, as DNA: TGTGCCACCAGTCCCCAGGGTAACACCGGGGAGCTGTTTTTT.

The V gene is TRBV20-1, the J gene TRBJ1-5; no reliable D call. This CDR3 region has 13 residues. The V end lost 3 bases, the J end lost 4 bases, and 10 bases lay between the germline ends. CDR1 is DFQATT, CDR2 SNEGSKA, per germline (reference sequence). The CDR3 DNA reads TGCAGTGCTAGCAAAGAGATAAATCAGCCCCAGCATTTT. Its translation is CSASKEINQPQHF.

The CDR3 protein is CASSQDPGRGTQYF. The CDR3 nucleotides read TGCGCCAGCAGCCAAGATCCCGGGAGGGGGACCCAGTACTTC. The chain is built from TRBV4-1 and TRBJ2-5; 8 bases are a match to TRBD2. Germline trimming cut 0 bases from V and 7 bases from J; bases unmatched to any gene: 4. CDR1 is MGHRA, CDR2 YSYEKL, per germline. This CDR3 contains 14 residues.

This chain uses TRBV5-5 with TRBJ1-1; the D gene is possibly TRBD1 (6 bases). Germline lookup yields CDR1 SGHKS and CDR2 YYEKEE (reference sequence). This CDR3 has 15 residues. Trimming shortened V by 3 bases and J by 0 bases, and 12 bases separated the two germline ends. The CDR3 loop reads CASSSSTGMNTEAFF. CDR3 sequence (DNA): TGTGCCAGCAGCTCCTCGACAGGTATGAACACTGAAGCTTTCTTT.

The J gene is TRBJ2-3, the V gene TRBV7-2; TRBD1 matches 8 bases. This CDR3 region has 16 residues. Germline V gives CDR1 SGHTA, CDR2 FQGNSA. J was trimmed by 1 base and V by 5 bases; bases with no gene match: 8. CDR3 sequence: CASSPFMGQGTDTQYF. The DNA for the CDR3 is TGTGCCAGCAGCCCATTTATGGGACAGGGCACAGATACGCAGTATTTT.

The rearrangement links TRBV7-2 to TRBJ2-2; TRBD1 might be the D (5 bases). V gave up 4 bases and J gave up 5 bases, with 14 bases separating them. The CDR3 covers 15 residues. The germline V gene has CDR1 SGHTA and CDR2 FQGNSA. The CDR3 nucleotides are TGTGCCAGCAGCTGGGCAGGGTTTATAACCGGGGAGCTGTTTTTT. Its protein product is CASSWAGFITGELFF.

This clonotype was seen a few times. This rearrangement joins TRBV20-1 to TRBJ1-4; D unclear. This CDR3 region has 15 residues. V gave up 1 base and J gave up 7 bases, with 16 bases separating them. Germline V gene sequence: CDR1 DFQATT, CDR2 SNEGSKA (reference sequence). The chain's CDR3 is CSARVFSLGGEKLFF. DNA for the CDR3: TGCAGTGCTAGAGTTTTCAGCCTCGGCGGTGAAAAACTGTTTTTT.

Many counts were recorded for this clonotype. The genes are TRBV29-1 and TRBJ1-1, with D possibly matching TRBD1 (6 bases). CDR1 and CDR2 (germline): SQVTM, ANQGSEA. V was shortened by 5 bases and J by 8 bases, with 12 bases between the two germline ends. The CDR3 has 11 residues. CDR3 in amino acids: CSVLRGVEAFF. The CDR3 nucleotides read TGCAGCGTTCTCAGGGGCGTCGAAGCTTTCTTT.

The sample holds a few counts of this clonotype. The genes are TRBV12-3 or TRBV12-4 and TRBJ1-6; no clear D gene. The CDR3 length is 15 residues. The V end lost 1 base, the J end lost 7 bases, and 11 bases lay between the germline ends. Here the CDR3 DNA reads TGTGCCAGCAGTTTAGTCACAGTCGGGAATTCACCCCTCCACTTT. Protein product: CASSLVTVGNSPLHF.

This clonotype occurred a few times. J is TRBJ1-1 and V is TRBV7-2, with TRBD1 matching over 8 bases. Germline CDR1 is SGHTA and CDR2 is FQGNSA. The CDR3 runs to 18 residues. The junction had 11 bases not matched to a gene; V was cut back by 1 base and J by 1 base. CDR3 DNA sequence: TGTGCCAGCAGCTTAGAGAGGATCAGGGGGCTCTGGAACACTGAAGCTTTCTTT. Its translation: CASSLERIRGLWNTEAFF.

The chain has TRBV25-1 and TRBJ1-2; 7 bases fit TRBD1. CDR1 is MGHDK, CDR2 SYGVNS, per germline. The trim removed 4 bases at V and 7 bases at J, leaving 9 bases unmatched. CDR3 length equals 14 residues. CDR3 DNA sequence: TGTGCCAGCAGTGGTTCCGGGACAGCGTTTGGCTACACCTTC. Translating gives CASSGSGTAFGYTF.

This clonotype showed up just a few times. The chain combines TRBV20-1 with TRBJ1-5, with D unclear. Germline CDR1 and CDR2: DFQATT and SNEGSKA (reference sequence). The length of the CDR3 is 13 residues. The V end lost 3 bases, the J end lost 3 bases, and 9 bases lay between the germline ends. Here the CDR3 DNA reads TGCAGTGCTAGGTCGGACGCCAATCAGCCCCAGCATTTT. Protein sequence: CSARSDANQPQHF.

This sequence joins TRBV7-2 and TRBJ2-2, with D tentatively TRBD1 (6 bases). V gave up 0 bases and J gave up 6 bases, with 14 bases separating them. This CDR3 region has 16 residues. Germline V lookup: CDR1 SGHTA, CDR2 FQGNSA. The CDR3 protein is CASSLAGRGIAGELFF. For the CDR3, the DNA is TGTGCCAGCAGCTTAGCTGGCAGGGGTATCGCCGGGGAGCTGTTTTTT. The full variable domain, with the rest looked up from reference TRBV7-2 and TRBJ2-2, is GAGVSQSPSNKVTEKGKDVELRCDPISGHTALYWYRQSLGQGLEFLIYFQGNSAPDKSGLPSDRFSAERTGGSVSTLTIQRTQQEDSAVYLCASSLAGRGIAGELFFGEGSRLTVL.

V gene TRBV12-3 or TRBV12-4 combines with J gene TRBJ1-1, with 7 bases matching TRBD1. The CDR3 spans 13 residues. V trimming: 7 bases; J trimming: 1 base; junction bases outside the gene matches: 3. As DNA, the CDR3 is TGTGCCAGCATAAACAGGGGGAACACTGAAGCTTTCTTT. Its translation is CASINRGNTEAFF.

The chain is built from TRBV4-3 and TRBJ1-3, with 7 bases aligning to TRBD1. This CDR3 is 13 amino acids long. V lost 4 bases and J lost 8; bases outside the gene matches: 5. CDR1 LGHNA and CDR2 YSLEER come from the germline V gene. This CDR3 reads CASSPRTGDTIYF. For the CDR3, the DNA is TGCGCCAGCAGCCCCAGGACAGGAGACACCATATATTTT.

This chain links TRBV29-1 with TRBJ2-1, with 11 bases that match TRBD2. The CDR3 is made up of 14 amino acids. V was pared by 3 bases and J by 8 bases, with 6 bases of the junction left unmatched. In germline, CDR1 is SQVTM, CDR2 ANQGSEA. The CDR3 DNA sequence: TGCAGCGTTGAGAGGCTAGCGGGAGGAGATGAGCAGTTCTTC. It specifies CSVERLAGGDEQFF.

This clonotype has more than one count but fewer than ten. The chain combines TRBV12-3 or TRBV12-4 with TRBJ1-5, with D unresolved. V was shortened by 6 bases and J by 2 bases, with 14 bases between the two germline ends. The CDR3 spans 15 residues. The CDR3 loop reads CASSHSTRGNQPQHF. For the CDR3, the DNA is TGTGCCAGCAGCCACTCGACGAGGGGCAATCAGCCCCAGCATTTT.

V usage is TRBV15 and J usage is TRBJ1-1, with D unresolved. CDR3 length: 13 amino acids. The V gene's germline CDR1 is LNHNV and CDR2 YYDKDF (reference sequence). Trimming removed 0 bases from V and 7 bases from J, with 9 bases in between. In nucleotides, the CDR3 is TGTGCCACCAGCAGAGATGGGAAGAATGAAGCTTTCTTT. It codes for CATSRDGKNEAFF. Filled out from reference TRBV15 and TRBJ1-1, the complete variable domain reads DAMVIQNPRYQVTQFGKPVTLSCSQTLNHNVMYWYQQKSSQAPKLLFHYYDKDFNNEADTPDNFQSRRPNTSFCFLDIRSPGLGDTAMYLCATSRDGKNEAFFGQGTRLTVV.